Following are 26 T cell receptor beta chains from one sample sequenced in a study of blood T cell repertoires in COVID-19. Generated by immunoSEQ multiplex PCR, the TCRdb table keeps only in-frame clones and is missing some. The sample gives 210,000 or so clones, around 84% of which show up once; approximately 4.3% is in the top ten. The material sequenced was PBMCs or T cells enriched from blood (not recorded which). These receptor sequences come from a young man with acute COVID-19.

This clone was recorded only once. The V and J genes are TRBV19 and TRBJ1-1; 7 nucleotides align to TRBD1. CDR1 LNHDA and CDR2 SQIVND come from the germline V gene (reference sequence). Unmatched junction bases numbered 13, after V lost 10 bases and J lost 5 bases. The CDR3 is 14 amino acids. The chain's CDR3 is CATTARGSATEAFF. DNA of the CDR3: TGTGCCACCACAGCCAGGGGGTCCGCGACTGAAGCTTTCTTT. The entire variable domain, with the rest obtained from reference TRBV19 and TRBJ1-1, is as follows: DGGITQSPKYLFRKEGQNVTLSCEQNLNHDAMYWYRQDPGQGLRLIYYSQIVNDFQKGDIAEGYSVSREKKESFPLTVTSAQKNPTAFYLCATTARGSATEAFFGQGTRLTVV.

The chain combines TRBV2 with TRBJ2-1, with TRBD1 matching 11 bases. The CDR3 has 16 residues. Germline lookup yields CDR1 SNHLY and CDR2 FYNNEI. V trimming: 6 bases; J trimming: 7 bases; junction bases outside the gene matches: 11. CDR3 DNA: TGTGCCAGCAGCGACCTGGGACAGGGGGTAAATAATGAGCAGTTCTTC. Translated, it gives CASSDLGQGVNNEQFF.

The chain uses TRBV5-1 and TRBJ2-7; D is possibly TRBD1 (6 bases). The CDR3 is 15 residues long. From germline, CDR1 is SGHRS and CDR2 YFSETQ. V shed 0 bases and J shed 2 bases, with 12 bases lying between them. The CDR3 coding sequence is TGCGCCAGCAGCTTGGGAGCAGGGGTCGCCTACGAGCAGTACTTC. Translation gives CASSLGAGVAYEQYF.

The chain carries TRBV6-1 and TRBJ1-3; D remains ambiguous. This CDR3 has 15 amino acids. Germline CDR1 MNHNS, CDR2 SASEGT. V lost 2 bases to trimming and J lost 4 bases, with 12 bases between them. The CDR3 nucleotides are TGTGCCAGCAGTGAAAACGGTGCGTGGGGAAACACCATATATTTT. It codes for CASSENGAWGNTIYF.

The V and J genes are TRBV7-6 and TRBJ2-1, with 9 bases matching TRBD1. Trimming took 5 bases from V and 10 from J; bases not matched to a gene: 12. Per the germline V gene, CDR1 is SGHVS and CDR2 is FNYEAQ. This CDR3 comprises 15 residues. CDR3 protein: CASSPITDRGGEQFF. The DNA of the CDR3 is TGTGCCAGCAGCCCGATAACGGACAGGGGAGGCGAGCAGTTCTTC.

The count of this clone is one. This chain connects TRBV4-1 to TRBJ1-2; D uncertain. Between the trimmed V and J ends, which lost 2 bases and 6 bases, there was a span of 10 bases. The germline CDR1 and CDR2 sequences are MGHRA and YSYEKL. There are 13 residues in the CDR3. The CDR3 nucleotides are TGCGCCAGCAGCCAATTCGAGGCAGATGGCTACACCTTC. Translation: CASSQFEADGYTF.

This chain joins TRBV5-1 and TRBJ2-2; D might be TRBD2 (6 bases). CDR3 length: 18 residues. V lost 0 bases, J lost 4 bases, and 19 bases lay in between. CDR1 is SGHRS, CDR2 YFSETQ, per germline. The CDR3 bases are TGCGCCAGCAGCTTGGCCCTATTCGGCGGGGCGCCCACCGGGGAGCTGTTTTTT. Translated: CASSLALFGGAPTGELFF. Full variable domain (remainder filled in from reference TRBV5-1 and TRBJ2-2): KAGVTQTPRYLIKTRGQQVTLSCSPISGHRSVSWYQQTPGQGLQFLFEYFSETQRNKGNFPGRFSGRQFSNSRSEMNVSTLELGDSALYLCASSLALFGGAPTGELFFGEGSRLTVL.

The rearrangement uses TRBV2 and TRBJ2-3; D ambiguous. Germline CDR1 and CDR2: SNHLY and FYNNEI. The length of the CDR3 is 13 residues. V lost 1 base and J 5 bases, leaving 7 bases between the germline ends. CDR3 in amino acids: CASSEDRGDTQYF. DNA for the CDR3: TGTGCCAGCAGTGAAGATCGCGGAGATACGCAGTATTTT.

This clone was recorded a few times. The chain is built from TRBV18 and TRBJ1-2; D might be TRBD1 (6 bases). CDR3 length: 13 residues. The V and J ends lost 6 bases and 4 bases respectively, with 12 bases between them. Germline CDR1 KGHSH, CDR2 LQKENI. CDR3 coding DNA: TGTGCCAGCTCCTTAGACAGGCTCTATGGCTACACCTTC. Translated, it gives CASSLDRLYGYTF.

The chain is built from TRBV18 and TRBJ1-2, with a possible D match to TRBD1 (6 bases). The V end lost 5 bases, the J end lost 7 bases, and 11 bases lay between the germline ends. The CDR3 sequence is 12 residues long. Germline V CDR1 and CDR2: KGHSH, LQKENI. The CDR3 region is CASSSQGSGYTF. The CDR3 DNA reads TGTGCCAGCTCAAGCCAGGGGTCTGGCTACACCTTC.

The V call is TRBV19, the J call TRBJ2-3; TRBD2 might be the D (6 bases). Trimming took 7 bases from V and 4 from J, leaving 15 bases between them. The CDR3 has 14 amino acids. From germline, CDR1 is LNHDA and CDR2 SQIVND (reference sequence). CDR3 in amino acids: CASTPTSIADTQYF. The CDR3 DNA sequence: TGTGCCAGTACCCCGACTAGTATTGCAGATACGCAGTATTTT.

J is TRBJ2-5 and V is TRBV2; D may be TRBD1 (6 bases). Germline V gives CDR1 SNHLY, CDR2 FYNNEI. The CDR3 is 16 residues long. The V end lost 4 bases, the J end lost 5 bases, and 20 bases lay between the germline ends. CDR3 DNA sequence: TGTGCCAGCAGTGCAACCGGGACACTCCCGGGGGAGACCCAGTACTTC. Protein: CASSATGTLPGETQYF.

The rearrangement joins TRBV6-4 to TRBJ2-5; TRBD2 matches at 9 bases. This CDR3 spans 15 amino acids. Germline-derived CDR1 and CDR2 are MRHNA and SNTAGT. The V and J ends lost 3 bases and 3 bases, in that order; junction bases with no gene match: 5. DNA for the CDR3: TGTGCCAGCAGTGAGGTAGCGGGGGCGGAAGAGACCCAGTACTTC. It codes for CASSEVAGAEETQYF.

The J gene is TRBJ1-2, the V gene TRBV28; 10 bases map to TRBD1. The junction had 4 bases not matched to a gene; V was cut back by 3 bases and J by 6 bases. The V gene's germline CDR1 is MDHEN and CDR2 SYDVKM. The CDR3 sequence is 14 residues long. CDR3 amino acids: CASSFYGTGDGYTF. The CDR3 DNA reads TGTGCCAGCAGTTTTTACGGGACAGGGGATGGCTACACCTTC.

The rearrangement uses TRBV7-2 and TRBJ1-3; the D is unclear. V was clipped by 9 bases and J by 0 bases, with 15 bases between them. Germline CDR1 reads SGHTA; CDR2 reads FQGNSA. This CDR3 is 15 amino acids long. The CDR3 spells CASSESFGSGNTIYF. CDR3 nucleotides: TGTGCCAGTAGCGAGAGCTTCGGCTCTGGAAACACCATATATTTT.

The chain couples TRBV9 to TRBJ2-1; tentative D call: TRBD2 (6 bases). This CDR3 is built from 14 residues. The germline V gene has CDR1 SGDLS and CDR2 YYNGEE. With 3 bases removed from V and 5 bases from J, the gap between germline ends came to 12 bases. In nucleotides, the CDR3 is TGTGCCAGCAGCGGGGCGCGGGGAAACAATGAGCAGTTCTTC. As protein: CASSGARGNNEQFF.

The rearrangement joins TRBV14 to TRBJ1-1; 8 bases are shared with TRBD1. Trimming at V came to 6 bases and at J to 1 base, leaving 10 bases not matched to a gene. Per germline, CDR1 SGHDN and CDR2 FVKESK. The CDR3 contains 16 residues. The CDR3, as DNA: TGTGCCAGCAGACCAAACTCCGGGACAGGGAACACTGAAGCTTTCTTT. Its translation is CASRPNSGTGNTEAFF.

The J gene is TRBJ2-3, the V gene TRBV4-1, with 10 bases that match TRBD2. CDR1 and CDR2 from the germline V gene are MGHRA and YSYEKL. V lost 1 base to trimming and J lost 0 bases; unmatched junction nucleotides: 7. The CDR3 consists of 18 residues. The CDR3 DNA follows: TGCGCCAGCAGCCAAGGTAGCGGGGGGCAAACTAGCACAGATACGCAGTATTTT. Translating it yields CASSQGSGGQTSTDTQYF.

The chain couples TRBV5-1 to TRBJ2-7, with TRBD1 matching over 8 bases. This CDR3 has 15 amino acids. Germline V gene lookup returns CDR1 SGHRS and CDR2 YFSETQ. The junction had 8 bases not matched to a gene; V was cut back by 3 bases and J by 3 bases. CDR3 DNA: TGCGCCAGCAGCTGGGCGGACAGGGACCACTACGAGCAGTACTTC. It specifies CASSWADRDHYEQYF.

The chain recombines TRBV28 with TRBJ1-2, with a tentative D call TRBD1 (5 bases). V dropped 3 bases and J dropped 3 bases, with 14 bases sitting between them. Germline V gene sequence: CDR1 MDHEN, CDR2 SYDVKM. This CDR3 is built from 15 residues. CDR3: CASSFPQGRHYGYTF. The CDR3 region has the DNA TGTGCCAGCAGTTTTCCCCAGGGTCGGCACTATGGCTACACCTTC.

The rearrangement links TRBV14 to TRBJ2-3; D is perhaps TRBD2 (7 bases). Germline V gene data show CDR1 as SGHDN and CDR2 as FVKESK. V was pared by 1 base and J by 0 bases, with 14 bases between. CDR3 length: 17 amino acids. The DNA of the CDR3 is TGTGCCAGCAGCCAAGGAGGGGGGGTGTTCAGCACAGATACGCAGTATTTT. Encoded protein: CASSQGGGVFSTDTQYF.

This rearrangement joins TRBV19 to TRBJ1-2; 8 nucleotides line up with TRBD1. CDR3 length equals 17 residues. The J segment lost 2 bases and the V segment lost 8 bases, leaving 16 bases of the junction unmatched. CDR1 and CDR2 from the germline V gene are LNHDA and SQIVND (reference sequence). As DNA, the CDR3 is TGTGCCAGTGCCACCTCTTCCCCGGACAGGGAAAACTATGGCTACACCTTC. Protein sequence: CASATSSPDRENYGYTF.

V usage is TRBV5-4 and J usage is TRBJ2-1, with 11 bases fitting TRBD2. This CDR3 region has 16 residues. V gave up 0 bases and J gave up 6 bases; unmatched junction bases: 5. Germline CDR1 SGHNT, CDR2 YYREEE (reference sequence). The CDR3 spells CASSLGGLAGGNEQFF. The CDR3 bases are TGTGCCAGCAGCTTGGGTGGACTAGCGGGCGGCAATGAGCAGTTCTTC.

The rearrangement uses TRBV7-2 and TRBJ2-3; perhaps TRBD2 as D (6 bases). Germline-derived CDR1 and CDR2 are SGHTA and FQGNSA. The V end lost 4 bases, the J end lost 2 bases, and 13 bases lay between the germline ends. The CDR3 loop spans 15 amino acids. CDR3 amino acids: CASSSSSVPTDTQYF. The CDR3 DNA reads TGTGCCAGCAGCTCTTCTAGCGTTCCCACAGATACGCAGTATTTT.

This clone was detected only a few times. The chain has TRBV11-2 and TRBJ1-1, with D possibly TRBD1 on 5 matching bases. The V and J ends lost 5 bases and 8 bases respectively, with 15 bases between them. Germline lookup yields CDR1 SGHAT and CDR2 FQNNGV. The CDR3 has 13 residues. In DNA, the CDR3 is TGTGCCAGCAGCCTGGGGCAGGGCCGCGAAGCTTTCTTT. Its translation is CASSLGQGREAFF.

This chain joins TRBV2 and TRBJ1-2; unclear D gene. In germline, CDR1 is SNHLY, CDR2 FYNNEI. The length of the CDR3 is 12 residues. V was shortened by 3 bases and J by 7 bases, with 9 bases between the two germline ends. CDR3 nucleotide sequence: TGTGCCAGCAGTGATGTCAGTTCTGGCTACACCTTC. This sequence encodes CASSDVSSGYTF.